The clone carrying this TCR beta chain was seen only once. As yet, its antigen is unknown. TCRdb's table, derived via immunoSEQ multiplex PCR, lists solely in-frame clones and lacks some. The table lists 95,000 to 150,000 clones, roughly 95% of them singletons, with about 1.7% in the top ten. The data belong to a study of cytomegalovirus exposure and HLA in healthy donors. Findings and limits, study-wide: The finding came from a later analysis; first-cohort TCR clusters tended to co-occur in the 95 to 150 validation repertoires. It was reported that the classifier diagnosed cytomegalovirus status with high specificity and sensitivity in both the original and validation cohorts. The study put under 200 TCR beta chains on its list as cytomegalovirus-associated. There were some public TCRs occurring in many donors, but most TCR sequences were rare.

This CDR3 is built from 15 residues. Germline V gene lookup returns CDR1 SGHTA and CDR2 FQGNSA. V shed 2 bases and J shed 1 base, with 11 bases lying between them. The clonotype was recovered from a man younger than 35 in good health and CMV-seronegative. The chain joins TRBV7-2 to TRBJ1-1, with D unresolved. Sequencing was performed on PBMCs. DNA of the CDR3: TGTGCCAGCAGCTTATTTGCCTATCAGAACACTGAAGCTTTCTTT. Translated, it gives CASSLFAYQNTEAFF.